The text below deals with one T cell receptor (beta chain). Its antigen remains unidentified. TCR beta CDR3 region amplification was performed from RNA transcripts. The HTBI primer set served for first-round RT-PCR of the TCR CDR3. MiXCR, run by TCRdb on the multiplex PCR reads, gives a single entry per CDR3 protein. The sample carries 690,000 or so distinct CDR3 sequences, around a sixth recorded once. Thyroid ultrasound, orbital computed tomography, clinical symptoms, and serum thyroxine and TRAb underpinned diagnoses. The CDR3 sequence is 15 residues long. Germline-derived CDR1 and CDR2 are DFQATT and SNEGSKA (reference sequence). V trimming: 5 bases; J trimming: 4 bases; junction bases outside the gene matches: 11. The sample is drawn from a study of T cells in Graves' hyperthyroidism and ophthalmopathy. General observations from the study: Progression to ophthalmopathy was predicted a median of 6.5 months early. Most expanded thyroid clonotypes above 0.001 also appeared in blood.

The chain recombines TRBV20-1 with TRBJ2-3, with 8 bases lining up with TRBD2. The TCR was taken from a woman aged 45 to 65 with Graves' hyperthyroidism that later progressed to Graves' ophthalmopathy. The specimen was blood. CDR3 in DNA: TGCAGTGCTCCCGACTCCGGGGGGGCCCCAGATACGCAGTATTTT. Translation: CSAPDSGGAPDTQYF.